These T cell receptor beta chains were read from a single sample in a study of immune evolution from preneoplasia to lung adenocarcinoma. Assay: immunoSEQ multiplex PCR; the TCRdb copy retains only in-frame clones and omits some. The table includes 7,500 to 9,000 clones, about four fifths detected once. The sequenced sample was FFPE invasive lung adenocarcinoma tissue. The receptors were sampled from a person between 50 and 60 years old with lung adenocarcinoma. The CDR3 runs from the conserved cysteine through the conserved F or W. A D gene is named only where the DNA matches it firmly. Clone sizes are given selectively: once, few, many, or a class where the clone is expanded.

size	V	J	D	CDR3	DNA
.	TRBV10-1	TRBJ2-5	TRBD1	CASSVTGQQGETQYF	TGCGCCAGCAGCGTAACGGGACAGCAGGGAGAGACCCAGTACTTC
few	TRBV6-1	TRBJ2-7	TRBD1	CASRGTGAEQYF	TGTGCCAGCAGAGGGACAGGGGCCGAGCAGTACTTC
.	TRBV7-2	TRBJ2-7	.	CASSLESRSVGQYF	TGTGCCAGCAGCTTAGAGTCAAGGAGTGTAGGGCAATACTTC
.	TRBV29-1	TRBJ1-1	.	CSVESGWATEAFF	TGCAGCGTTGAGTCAGGATGGGCCACTGAAGCTTTCTTT
.	TRBV30	TRBJ2-1	TRBD2	CAWSVRGRLAGSRDEQFF	TGTGCCTGGAGTGTACGAGGAAGACTAGCGGGAAGCCGCGATGAGCAGTTCTTC
.	TRBV5-1	TRBJ2-3	.	CASSGDSSTDTQYF	TGCGCCAGCAGCGGGGACTCCAGCACAGATACGCAGTATTTT
few	TRBV5-6	TRBJ2-7	.	CASSLEAGTGEQYF	TGTGCCAGCAGCTTGGAAGCCGGGACCGGAGAGCAGTACTTC
.	TRBV2	TRBJ1-1	.	CASSPRRSMNTEAFF	TGTGCCAGCAGCCCCCGGCGCTCCATGAACACTGAAGCTTTCTTT
.	TRBV11-2	TRBJ1-1	.	CASSQSRVLTEAFF	TGTGCCAGCAGCCAATCAAGGGTCCTCACTGAAGCTTTCTTT
.	TRBV28	TRBJ2-1	TRBD2	CASRQAGGNEQFF	TGTGCCAGCAGACAGGCGGGGGGTAATGAGCAGTTCTTC
.	TRBV19	TRBJ2-3	.	CASSKGLITDTQYF	TGTGCCAGTAGTAAGGGACTTATCACAGATACGCAGTATTTT
.	TRBV7-2	TRBJ1-4	TRBD1	CASSTWTGSGEKLFF	TGTGCCAGCAGCACCTGGACAGGGAGTGGTGAAAAACTGTTTTTT
.	TRBV7-9	TRBJ1-4	.	CASVSLGGLGEKLFF	TGTGCCAGCGTTTCCCTAGGTGGTCTGGGGGAAAAACTGTTTTTT
.	TRBV19	TRBJ2-7	.	CASSSTVNSYEQYF	TGTGCCAGTAGTTCGACAGTAAATTCCTACGAGCAGTACTTC
.	TRBV7-8	TRBJ1-1	.	CASSLVGEGTEAFF	TGTGCCAGCAGCTTAGTTGGAGAAGGCACTGAAGCTTTCTTT
once	TRBV30	TRBJ2-1	TRBD1	CAWSETGFDDYNEQFF	TGTGCCTGGAGCGAGACAGGGTTCGATGACTACAATGAGCAGTTCTTC
.	TRBV27	TRBJ2-7	.	CASSFVPPVGEQYF	TGTGCCAGCAGTTTTGTCCCTCCTGTTGGCGAGCAGTACTTC
few	TRBV7-8	TRBJ2-1	TRBD2	CASSLRSSGALNEQFF	TGTGCCAGCAGCCTAAGGTCTAGCGGCGCCCTCAATGAGCAGTTCTTC
few	TRBV6-5	TRBJ2-3	.	CASSQRDTQYF	TGTGCCAGCTCTCAAAGGGATACGCAGTATTTT
.	TRBV7-2	TRBJ1-4	.	CASSPMRSEKLFF	TGTGCCAGCAGCCCCATGAGATCTGAAAAACTGTTTTTT
.	TRBV2	TRBJ1-1	.	CASSERGGWNTEAFF	TGTGCCAGCAGTGAACGGGGAGGGTGGAACACTGAAGCTTTCTTT
.	TRBV7-9	TRBJ1-1	.	CASSLGTETEAFF	TGTGCCAGCAGCTTGGGGACCGAAACTGAAGCTTTCTTT
.	TRBV4-2	TRBJ1-2	TRBD1	CVSSQGGGDGYTF	TGTGTCAGCAGCCAGGGGGGGGGTGATGGCTACACCTTC
.	TRBV28	TRBJ1-1	.	CASSLEEGSGMNTEAFF	TGTGCCAGCAGTTTAGAAGAGGGATCTGGCATGAACACTGAAGCTTTCTTT
.	TRBV2	TRBJ1-5	.	CATSRDNQPQHF	TGTGCCACCTCCAGGGACAATCAGCCCCAGCATTTT
.	TRBV6-1	TRBJ2-2	.	CASRLLSGTGELFF	TGTGCCAGCAGACTTTTATCAGGCACCGGGGAGCTGTTTTTT
.	TRBV7-9	TRBJ2-3	.	CASTTSSTDTQYF	TGTGCCAGCACCACTTCTAGCACAGATACGCAGTATTTT
.	TRBV27	TRBJ2-2	.	CASSLRYTGELFF	TGTGCCAGCAGTTTAAGGTACACCGGGGAGCTGTTTTTT
.	TRBV20-1	TRBJ2-7	.	CRGGTDYEQYF	TGCAGGGGTGGTACAGACTACGAGCAGTACTTC
.	TRBV4-1	TRBJ1-2	.	CASSHPGRDGANYGYTF	TGCGCCAGCAGCCACCCGGGGCGGGACGGCGCTAACTATGGCTACACCTTC
.	TRBV5-1	TRBJ2-3	.	CASSRRPVDSTDTQYF	TGCGCCAGCAGCCGACGCCCAGTCGACAGCACAGATACGCAGTATTTT
.	TRBV5-6	TRBJ1-1	.	CASSFSDRLNTEAFF	TGTGCCAGCAGCTTTTCGGACAGACTGAACACTGAAGCTTTCTTT
.	TRBV7-8	TRBJ2-2	.	CASSQSTGELFF	TGTGCCAGCAGCCAAAGCACCGGGGAGCTGTTTTTT
.	TRBV30	TRBJ1-1	TRBD1	CAWSVQGVEAFF	TGTGCCTGGAGTGTGCAGGGGGTTGAAGCTTTCTTT
.	TRBV7-9	TRBJ2-7	TRBD2	CASSSQTSGLFFEQYF	TGTGCCAGCAGCTCGCAGACTAGCGGGCTCTTTTTCGAGCAGTACTTC
few	TRBV28	TRBJ1-2	TRBD1	CASSTKGTGGGYTF	TGTGCCAGCAGTACTAAAGGGACAGGGGGCGGCTACACCTTC
.	TRBV14	TRBJ1-1	.	CASSHTQGYTEAFF	TGTGCCAGCAGCCACACCCAGGGCTACACTGAAGCTTTCTTT
.	TRBV10-3	TRBJ2-3	.	CAISESAIADTQYF	TGTGCCATCAGTGAGTCGGCAATTGCAGATACGCAGTATTTT
once	TRBV27	TRBJ1-2	.	CASSFSFGGNYGYTF	TGTGCCAGCAGTTTTTCGTTTGGGGGTAACTATGGCTACACCTTC
.	TRBV28	TRBJ2-5	TRBD2	CASSLRLAGQETQYF	TGTGCCAGCAGTTTAAGACTAGCGGGGCAAGAGACCCAGTACTTC
.	TRBV7-8	TRBJ1-1	.	CASSPWGGSAFF	TGTGCCAGCAGCCCTTGGGGGGGATCAGCTTTCTTT
.	TRBV19	TRBJ2-1	.	CASRGYNEQFF	TGTGCCAGTAGGGGCTACAATGAGCAGTTCTTC
.	TRBV7-9	TRBJ2-1	.	CASSLVGHGNEQFF	TGTGCCAGCAGCTTAGTGGGACACGGGAATGAGCAGTTCTTC
.	TRBV7-2	TRBJ2-7	.	CASSLASRSTYEQYF	TGTGCCAGCAGCTTAGCCAGCCGATCAACCTACGAGCAGTACTTC
once	TRBV11-3	TRBJ2-1	TRBD2	CASSLSGGGDEQFF	TGTGCCAGCAGCTTATCCGGCGGGGGTGATGAGCAGTTCTTC
.	TRBV19	TRBJ1-1	.	CASTSGALNTEAFF	TGTGCCAGTACGTCTGGGGCTTTGAACACTGAAGCTTTCTTT
once	TRBV6-5	TRBJ1-5	.	CASSDTGYQPQHF	TGTGCCAGCAGTGACACAGGGTATCAGCCCCAGCATTTT
.	TRBV11-3	TRBJ2-7	TRBD1	CARVDRGFREQYF	TGTGCCAGGGTAGACAGGGGGTTTCGGGAGCAGTACTTC
few	TRBV29-1	TRBJ1-1	.	CSGSRRNTEAFF	TGCAGCGGTAGTCGGAGGAACACTGAAGCTTTCTTT